A selection of T cell receptor beta chains follows, all from one sample in a study of blood T cell repertoires in COVID-19. Libraries were prepared by immunoSEQ multiplex PCR; TCRdb keeps only in-frame clonotypes and omits some of them. The table lists 200,000 to 250,000 clones, 83% of them singletons. Sequencing was done on a sample of peripheral blood. These receptors were obtained from a woman aged 45-59 years with acute or convalescent COVID-19. Both conserved end residues are part of each CDR3. The D gene is left open where the match is weak. Clone size appears in some rows only: once, few, many, or a class for an expanded clone.

d_call	v_call	j_call	clone_size	cdr3_nt	cdr3_aa
TRBD1	TRBV30	TRBJ2-3	-	TGTGCCTGGAGTGCAGGGACAGGGGGCACAGATACGCAGTATTTT	CAWSAGTGGTDTQYF
-	TRBV28	TRBJ1-3	few	TGTGCCAGCAGACAGGGATCTGGAAACACCATATATTTT	CASRQGSGNTIYF
TRBD1	TRBV28	TRBJ1-5	-	TGTGCCAGCAGCACAGGGGGAGGGCATCAGCCCCAGCATTTT	CASSTGGGHQPQHF
-	TRBV3-1/TRBV3-2	TRBJ2-2	-	TGTGCCAGCAGCCCAACAGTTGCCGGGGAGCTGTTTTTT	CASSPTVAGELFF
TRBD1	TRBV4-1	TRBJ2-6	once	TGCGCCAGCCACAAGAGGGGGACAGGGGGCTTTGGGGCCAACGTCCTGACTTTC	CASHKRGTGGFGANVLTF
-	TRBV28	TRBJ1-5	few	TGTGCCAGCAGACACCAGGGAATTAGAAGGTTAGGCCAGCCCCAGCATTTT	CASRHQGIRRLGQPQHF
-	TRBV5-4	TRBJ2-2	-	TGTGCCAGCAGCTTGACAGGGAACACCGGGGAGCTGTTTTTT	CASSLTGNTGELFF
-	TRBV3-1/TRBV3-2	TRBJ2-7	few	TGTGCCAGCAGCCAAGTCCAGGGCCGAGGCGAGCAGTACTTC	CASSQVQGRGEQYF
TRBD2	TRBV12-3/TRBV12-4	TRBJ2-7	-	TGTGCCAGCAGTTTATGGGGGGGAGGCGAGCAGTACTTC	CASSLWGGGEQYF
-	TRBV30	TRBJ1-2	-	TGTGCCTGGAGTGTACTAGGGACAATTGGCTACACCTTC	CAWSVLGTIGYTF
TRBD1	TRBV19	TRBJ1-3	-	TGTGCCAGTAGTGGGACAGTCAGCGGAAACACCATATATTTT	CASSGTVSGNTIYF
TRBD1	TRBV27	TRBJ1-1	-	TGTGCCAGCAGTACCGTTCGGACAGGGATGAACACTGAAGCTTTCTTT	CASSTVRTGMNTEAFF
-	TRBV5-5	TRBJ1-3	-	TGTGCCAGCAGCTTGGATCTCAGCTCTGGAAACACCATATATTTT	CASSLDLSSGNTIYF
TRBD1	TRBV24-1	TRBJ2-5	-	TGTGCCACCAGTGTAAGCGGACAGGGTTCGGAGACCCAGTACTTC	CATSVSGQGSETQYF
-	TRBV27	TRBJ1-6	-	TGTGCCAGCATGGGGGGCTCCTATAATTCACCCCTCCACTTT	CASMGGSYNSPLHF
-	TRBV6-5	TRBJ1-5	once	TGTGCCAGCAGTACGGACAGAAATCAGCCCCAGCATTTT	CASSTDRNQPQHF
-	TRBV19	TRBJ1-2	-	TGTGCCAGTAGTCCGCCCACTGGTGGCTATGGCTACACCTTC	CASSPPTGGYGYTF
TRBD2	TRBV6-1	TRBJ2-1	-	TGTGCCAGCAGTGAAGCTAGCGGGGGGGCCTGGTTCTTC	CASSEASGGAWFF
TRBD1	TRBV19	TRBJ1-2	-	TGTGCCAGTAGTACAAACAGGGGACTGTCCCCCTATGGCTACACCTTC	CASSTNRGLSPYGYTF
TRBD1	TRBV29-1	TRBJ2-3	-	TGCAGCGTGGACGGGACAGCAAACACAGATACGCAGTATTTT	CSVDGTANTDTQYF
TRBD1	TRBV3-1/TRBV3-2	TRBJ2-2	-	TGTGCCAGCAGCCAAAACAGGGGGCGCGGGGAGCTGTTTTTT	CASSQNRGRGELFF
-	TRBV20-1	TRBJ2-3	-	TGCAGTGCTAGAGTCCAAGATACGCAGTATTTT	CSARVQDTQYF
-	TRBV19	TRBJ2-2	-	TGTGCCAGTAGTATAGATCAGGGTTCCGGGGAGCTGTTTTTT	CASSIDQGSGELFF
-	TRBV5-4	TRBJ1-1	-	TGTGCCAGCAGCTCTCAGGGGAGCCACACTGAAGCTTTCTTT	CASSSQGSHTEAFF
TRBD1	TRBV5-4	TRBJ1-2	-	TGTGCCAGCAGCTTCGGACAGGGTTATGGCTACACCTTC	CASSFGQGYGYTF
-	TRBV19	TRBJ2-1	-	TGTGCCAGTGGGGGCGGGAATGAGCAGTTCTTC	CASGGGNEQFF
TRBD1	TRBV5-1	TRBJ1-4	-	TGCGCCAGCAGCAAAGGACAGGGGGGAGAAAAACTGTTTTTT	CASSKGQGGEKLFF
-	TRBV19	TRBJ1-6	-	TGTGCCAGTAGTATAGTTGGGGCTCTGGATAATTCACCCCTCCACTTT	CASSIVGALDNSPLHF
-	TRBV27	TRBJ1-2	-	TGTGCCAGCAGTTTCGACAGGAACCCGGCTTATGGCTACACCTTC	CASSFDRNPAYGYTF
-	TRBV4-1	TRBJ1-2	once	TGCGCCAGCAGCCAAGGGGTACAGGGAGCTAACTATGGCTACACCTTC	CASSQGVQGANYGYTF
-	TRBV14	TRBJ2-3	-	TGTGCCAGCAGCCAAGAGCGGCCCCGGGATACGCAGTATTTT	CASSQERPRDTQYF
-	TRBV7-9	TRBJ1-1	-	TGTGCCAGCAGCTTAGGCGGGAGGGTCACTGAAGCTTTCTTT	CASSLGGRVTEAFF
-	TRBV6-2/TRBV6-3	TRBJ2-3	-	TGTGCCAGCAGCCGCCTGCGGGGGCTCACAGATACGCAGTATTTT	CASSRLRGLTDTQYF
-	TRBV19	TRBJ1-1	-	TGTGCCAGTAGTATAGTTGTTATGAACACTGAAGCTTTCTTT	CASSIVVMNTEAFF
-	TRBV5-1	TRBJ2-2	-	TGCGCCAGCAGCTTAGAAGGACATCAAAACACCGGGGAGCTGTTTTTT	CASSLEGHQNTGELFF
-	TRBV28	TRBJ1-1	-	TGTGCCAGCAGTATCCCGGGAATGAACACTGAAGCTTTCTTT	CASSIPGMNTEAFF
-	TRBV9	TRBJ2-1	once	TGTGCCAGCAGCGTAGGCCGGGGCAATGAGCAGTTCTTC	CASSVGRGNEQFF
-	TRBV5-4	TRBJ1-1	-	TGTGCCAGCAGCGGTGACAGTCACACTGAAGCTTTCTTT	CASSGDSHTEAFF
TRBD2	TRBV24-1	TRBJ2-1	-	TGTGCCACCAGTGACTCCGGGACTAGGGGCAGCTCCTACAATGAGCAGTTCTTC	CATSDSGTRGSSYNEQFF
TRBD2	TRBV18	TRBJ2-3	once	TGTGCCAGCTCACCGGCGTTAGCGGGAGCAACAGATACGCAGTATTTT	CASSPALAGATDTQYF
TRBD1	TRBV19	TRBJ2-7	once	TGTGCCAGTACGGGACAGAACTACGAGCAGTACTTC	CASTGQNYEQYF
TRBD1	TRBV19	TRBJ1-1	-	TGTGCCAGAGGAACAGGGGCGGGAAACACTGAAGCTTTCTTT	CARGTGAGNTEAFF
TRBD1	TRBV14	TRBJ2-7	-	TGTGCCAGCAGCCAAGATCTTCCAGGGGGCTTATACGAGCAGTACTTC	CASSQDLPGGLYEQYF
-	TRBV12-3/TRBV12-4	TRBJ1-1	once	TGTGCCAGCAGCTCAGGGATGAACACTGAAGCTTTCTTT	CASSSGMNTEAFF
-	TRBV27	TRBJ2-3	-	TGTGCCAGCAGTGTAAACACAGATACGCAGTATTTT	CASSVNTDTQYF
TRBD1	TRBV4-3	TRBJ2-1	few	TGCGCCAGCAGCCAAGGAGTACAGGGGATGGGTGAGCAGTTCTTC	CASSQGVQGMGEQFF
TRBD2	TRBV6-2/TRBV6-3	TRBJ2-7	once	TGTGCCAGCAGCCTCGGGAGCGGGGGACGTTACGAGCAGTACTTC	CASSLGSGGRYEQYF
-	TRBV5-1	TRBJ2-1	-	TGCGCCAGCAGCTTGGTCCGGAATGAGCAGTTCTTC	CASSLVRNEQFF
TRBD2	TRBV3-1/TRBV3-2	TRBJ2-7	-	TGTGCCAGCAGCCAGGACGGGACTAGCGGGAGGGGTCAGTACTTC	CASSQDGTSGRGQYF
-	TRBV6-5	TRBJ2-2	-	TGTGCCAGCAGCCCCCACCAAGGGGAAACCGGGGAGCTGTTTTTT	CASSPHQGETGELFF
TRBD1	TRBV5-1	TRBJ1-1	-	TGCGCCAGCAGCTTGTCAGGGGGGCTAGCAGAAGCTTTCTTT	CASSLSGGLAEAFF
TRBD1	TRBV6-6	TRBJ2-1	-	TGTGCCAGCAGTGGCGGGACAGGGGGGGCACTCGATGAGCAGTTCTTC	CASSGGTGGALDEQFF
TRBD1	TRBV28	TRBJ1-2	-	TGTGCCAGCAGTGATTCCGGGACAGGGGAACATGGCTACACCTTC	CASSDSGTGEHGYTF
-	TRBV11-1	TRBJ2-3	-	TGTGCCAGCAGCTTGGGGCGCCGCACAGATACGCAGTATTTT	CASSLGRRTDTQYF
-	TRBV6-2/TRBV6-3	TRBJ2-7	few	TGTGCCAGCAGTTATGCCGGGTACGAGCAGTACTTC	CASSYAGYEQYF
-	TRBV20-1	TRBJ2-7	few	TGCAGTGCTATCAACGGGTACGAGCAGTACTTC	CSAINGYEQYF
-	TRBV6-6	TRBJ1-5	-	TGTGCCAGCAGTTACTCTTTGGGTTCACCAGGGCCCCAGCATTTT	CASSYSLGSPGPQHF
TRBD2	TRBV7-2	TRBJ2-7	once	TGTGCCAGCAGCTTAGGGGGACTAGCGGGAGCCTACGAGCAGTACTTC	CASSLGGLAGAYEQYF
TRBD1	TRBV19	TRBJ1-2	-	TGTGCCAGTAGTATAGCCGGACAGGGAAGGAGTGGCTACACCTTC	CASSIAGQGRSGYTF